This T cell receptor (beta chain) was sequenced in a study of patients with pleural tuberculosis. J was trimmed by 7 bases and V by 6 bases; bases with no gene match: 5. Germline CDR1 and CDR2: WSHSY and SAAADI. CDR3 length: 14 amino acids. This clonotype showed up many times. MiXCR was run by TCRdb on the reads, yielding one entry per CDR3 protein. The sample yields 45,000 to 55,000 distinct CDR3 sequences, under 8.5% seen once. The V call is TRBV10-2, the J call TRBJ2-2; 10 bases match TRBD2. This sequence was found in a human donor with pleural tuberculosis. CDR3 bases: TGCGCCAGCAGACTAGCGGGATCGAACGGGGAGCTGTTTTTT. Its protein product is CASRLAGSNGELFF.